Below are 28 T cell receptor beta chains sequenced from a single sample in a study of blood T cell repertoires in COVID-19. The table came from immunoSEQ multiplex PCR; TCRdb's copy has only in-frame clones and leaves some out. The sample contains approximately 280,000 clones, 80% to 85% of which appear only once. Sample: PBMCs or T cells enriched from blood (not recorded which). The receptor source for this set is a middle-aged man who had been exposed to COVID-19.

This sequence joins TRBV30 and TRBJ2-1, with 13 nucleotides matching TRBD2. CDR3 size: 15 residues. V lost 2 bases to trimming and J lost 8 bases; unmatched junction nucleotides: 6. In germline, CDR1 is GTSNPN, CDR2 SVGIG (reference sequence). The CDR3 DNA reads TGTGCCTGGAGTTCTGGACTAGCGGGAGCCCATGAGCAGTTCTTC. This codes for CAWSSGLAGAHEQFF.

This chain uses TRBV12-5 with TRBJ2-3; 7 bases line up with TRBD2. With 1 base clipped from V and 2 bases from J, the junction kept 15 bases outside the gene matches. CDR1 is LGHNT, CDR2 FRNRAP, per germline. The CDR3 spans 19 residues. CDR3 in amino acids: CASGLEAFGGRALTDTQYF. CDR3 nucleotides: TGTGCTAGTGGTTTGGAGGCCTTTGGGGGGAGGGCCCTCACAGATACGCAGTATTTT.

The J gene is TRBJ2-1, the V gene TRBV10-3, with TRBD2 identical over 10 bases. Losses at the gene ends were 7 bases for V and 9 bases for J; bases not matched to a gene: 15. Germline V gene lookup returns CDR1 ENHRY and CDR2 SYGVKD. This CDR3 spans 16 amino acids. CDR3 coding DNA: TGTGCCATCATCCAAGATCTAGCGGGAGAATATGGTGAGCAGTTCTTC. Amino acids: CAIIQDLAGEYGEQFF.

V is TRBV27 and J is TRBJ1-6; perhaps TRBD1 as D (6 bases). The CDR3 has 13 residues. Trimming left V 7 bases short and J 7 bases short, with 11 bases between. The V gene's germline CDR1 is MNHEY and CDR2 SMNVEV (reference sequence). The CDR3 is CASTQGGNSPLHF. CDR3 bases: TGTGCCAGCACACAGGGTGGGAATTCACCCCTCCACTTT.

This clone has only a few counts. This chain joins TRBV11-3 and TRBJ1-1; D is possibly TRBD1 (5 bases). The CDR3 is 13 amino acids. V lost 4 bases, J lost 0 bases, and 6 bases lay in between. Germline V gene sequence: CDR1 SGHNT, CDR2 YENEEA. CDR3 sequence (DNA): TGTGCCAGCAGCTGGGGCCTGAACACTGAAGCTTTCTTT. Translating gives CASSWGLNTEAFF.

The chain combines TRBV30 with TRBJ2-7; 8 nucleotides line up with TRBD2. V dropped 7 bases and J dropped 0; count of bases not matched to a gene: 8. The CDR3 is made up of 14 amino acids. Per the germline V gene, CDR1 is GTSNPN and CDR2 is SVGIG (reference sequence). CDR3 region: CALGRLANSYEQYF. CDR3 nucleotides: TGTGCCTTGGGGAGACTAGCGAACTCCTACGAGCAGTACTTC.

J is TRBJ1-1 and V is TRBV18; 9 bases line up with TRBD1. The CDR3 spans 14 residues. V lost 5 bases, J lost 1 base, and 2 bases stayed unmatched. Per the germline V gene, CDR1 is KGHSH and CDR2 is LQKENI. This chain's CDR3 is CASSEGQGNTEAFF. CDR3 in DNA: TGTGCCAGCTCAGAGGGACAGGGGAACACTGAAGCTTTCTTT.

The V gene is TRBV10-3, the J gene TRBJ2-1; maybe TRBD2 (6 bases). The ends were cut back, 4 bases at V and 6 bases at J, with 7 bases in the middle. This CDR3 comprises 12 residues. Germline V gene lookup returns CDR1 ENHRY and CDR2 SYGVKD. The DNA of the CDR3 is TGTGCCATCAGTGTCGGGGGCAATGAGCAGTTCTTC. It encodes CAISVGGNEQFF.

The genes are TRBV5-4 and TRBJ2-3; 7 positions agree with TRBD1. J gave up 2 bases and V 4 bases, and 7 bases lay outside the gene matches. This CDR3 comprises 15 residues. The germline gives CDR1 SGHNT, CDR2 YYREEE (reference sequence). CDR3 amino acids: CASSLPGQNTDTQYF. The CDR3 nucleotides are TGTGCCAGCAGCCTGCCGGGACAGAACACAGATACGCAGTATTTT.

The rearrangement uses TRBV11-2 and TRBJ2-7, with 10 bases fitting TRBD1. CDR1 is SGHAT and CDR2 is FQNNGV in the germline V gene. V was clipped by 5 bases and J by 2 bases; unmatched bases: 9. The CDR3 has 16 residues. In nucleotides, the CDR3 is TGTGCCAGCAGCCCCCGGACAGGGGGGAGGGCCTACGAGCAGTACTTC. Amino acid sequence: CASSPRTGGRAYEQYF. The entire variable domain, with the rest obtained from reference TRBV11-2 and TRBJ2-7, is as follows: EAGVAQSPRYKIIEKRQSVAFWCNPISGHATLYWYQQILGQGPKLLIQFQNNGVVDDSQLPKDRFSAERLKGVDSTLKIQPAKLEDSAVYLCASSPRTGGRAYEQYFGPGTRLTVT.

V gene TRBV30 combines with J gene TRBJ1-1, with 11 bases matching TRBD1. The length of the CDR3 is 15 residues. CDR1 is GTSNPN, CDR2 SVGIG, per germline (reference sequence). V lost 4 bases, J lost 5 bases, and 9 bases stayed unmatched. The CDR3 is CAWINGQGAWTEAFF. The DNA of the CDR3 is TGTGCCTGGATAAACGGACAGGGGGCCTGGACTGAAGCTTTCTTT.

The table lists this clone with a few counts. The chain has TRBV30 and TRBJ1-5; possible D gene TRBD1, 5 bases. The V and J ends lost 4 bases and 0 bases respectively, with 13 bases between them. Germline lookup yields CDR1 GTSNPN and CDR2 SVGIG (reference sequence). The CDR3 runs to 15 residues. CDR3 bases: TGTGCCTGGACCCTAACGGGGGATAGCAATCAGCCCCAGCATTTT. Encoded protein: CAWTLTGDSNQPQHF.

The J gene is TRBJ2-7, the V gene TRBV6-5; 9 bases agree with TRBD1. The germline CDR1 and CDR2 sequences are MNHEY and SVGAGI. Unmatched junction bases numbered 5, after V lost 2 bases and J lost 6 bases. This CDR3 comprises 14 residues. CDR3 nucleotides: TGTGCCAGCAGTTACCGGACAGGGGAGAGCGAGCAGTACTTC. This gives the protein CASSYRTGESEQYF.

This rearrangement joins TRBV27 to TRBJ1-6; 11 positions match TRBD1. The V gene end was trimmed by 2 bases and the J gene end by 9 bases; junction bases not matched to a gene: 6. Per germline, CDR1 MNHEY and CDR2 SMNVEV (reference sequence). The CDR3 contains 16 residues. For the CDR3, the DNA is TGTGCCAGCAGTTTACGGACAGGGGGCGAGACTTCACCCCTCCACTTT. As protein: CASSLRTGGETSPLHF.

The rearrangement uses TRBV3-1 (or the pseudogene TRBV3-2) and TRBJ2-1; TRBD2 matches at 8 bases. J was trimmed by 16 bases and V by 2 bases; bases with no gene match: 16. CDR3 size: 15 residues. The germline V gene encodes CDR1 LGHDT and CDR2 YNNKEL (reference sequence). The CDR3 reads CASSQTMESGSISFF. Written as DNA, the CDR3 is TGTGCCAGCAGCCAAACCATGGAGAGCGGGAGTATTTCTTTCTTC.

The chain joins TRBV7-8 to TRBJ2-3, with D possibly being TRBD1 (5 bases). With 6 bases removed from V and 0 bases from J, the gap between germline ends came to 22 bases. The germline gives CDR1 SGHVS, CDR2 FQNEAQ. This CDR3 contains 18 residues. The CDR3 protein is CASRVGLFSRVSTDTQYF. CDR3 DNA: TGTGCCAGCAGGGTGGGGCTATTTTCTCGCGTGAGCACAGATACGCAGTATTTT. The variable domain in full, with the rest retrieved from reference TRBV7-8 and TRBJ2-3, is GAGVSQSPRYKVAKRGQDVALRCDPISGHVSLFWYQQALGQGPEFLTYFQNEAQLDKSGLPSDRFFAERPEGSVSTLKIQRTQQEDSAVYLCASRVGLFSRVSTDTQYFGPGTRLTVL.

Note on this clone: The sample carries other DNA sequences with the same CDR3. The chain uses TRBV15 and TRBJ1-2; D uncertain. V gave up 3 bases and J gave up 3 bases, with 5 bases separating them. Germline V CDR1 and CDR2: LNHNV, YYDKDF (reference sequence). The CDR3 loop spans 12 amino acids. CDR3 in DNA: TGTGCCACCAGCAGCCGGGACTATGGCTACACCTTC. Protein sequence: CATSSRDYGYTF.

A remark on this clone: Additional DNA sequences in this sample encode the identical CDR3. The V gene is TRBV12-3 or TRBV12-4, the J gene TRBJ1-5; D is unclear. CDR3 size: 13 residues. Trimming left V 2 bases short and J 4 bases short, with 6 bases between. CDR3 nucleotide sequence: TGTGCCAGCAGTTTACGGGGAAATCAGCCCCAGCATTTT. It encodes CASSLRGNQPQHF.

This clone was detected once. The CDR3, as DNA: TGTGCCAGCAGCTTTCAAAGGGGGCGTGAGACCCAGTACTTC. The encoded protein is CASSFQRGRETQYF. The rearrangement uses TRBV7-2 and TRBJ2-5; 7 bases agree with TRBD1. Looked up from germline, CDR1 is SGHTA and CDR2 is FQGNSA. There are 14 residues in the CDR3. Losses at the gene ends were 3 bases for V and 5 bases for J; bases not matched to a gene: 6. The full variable domain, rest sourced from reference TRBV7-2 and TRBJ2-5, is GAGVSQSPSNKVTEKGKDVELRCDPISGHTALYWYRQSLGQGLEFLIYFQGNSAPDKSGLPSDRFSAERTGGSVSTLTIQRTQQEDSAVYLCASSFQRGRETQYFGPGTRLLVL.

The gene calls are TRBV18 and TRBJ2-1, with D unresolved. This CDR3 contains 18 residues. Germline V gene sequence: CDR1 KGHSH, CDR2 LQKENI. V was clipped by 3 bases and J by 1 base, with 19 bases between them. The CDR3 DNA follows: TGTGCCAGCTCACCTCTTGCGCCTACCGAGATTTCCTACAATGAGCAGTTCTTC. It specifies CASSPLAPTEISYNEQFF.

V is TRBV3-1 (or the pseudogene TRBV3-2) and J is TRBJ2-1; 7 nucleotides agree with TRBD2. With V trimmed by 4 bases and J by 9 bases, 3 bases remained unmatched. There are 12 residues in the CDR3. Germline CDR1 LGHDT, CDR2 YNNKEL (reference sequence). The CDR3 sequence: CASSPTSFEQFF. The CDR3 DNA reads TGTGCCAGCAGCCCGACTAGCTTTGAGCAGTTCTTC.

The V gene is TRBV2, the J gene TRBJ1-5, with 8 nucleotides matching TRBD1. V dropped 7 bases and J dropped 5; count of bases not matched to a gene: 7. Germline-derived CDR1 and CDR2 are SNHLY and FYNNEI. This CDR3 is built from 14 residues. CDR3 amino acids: CASMAGGGDQPQHF. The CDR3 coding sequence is TGTGCCAGCATGGCAGGGGGCGGAGATCAGCCCCAGCATTTT.

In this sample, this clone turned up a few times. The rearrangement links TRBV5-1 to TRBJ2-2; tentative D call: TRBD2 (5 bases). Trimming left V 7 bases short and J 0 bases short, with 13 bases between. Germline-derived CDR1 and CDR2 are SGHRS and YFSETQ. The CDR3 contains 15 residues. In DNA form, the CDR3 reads TGCGCCAGCCACCGTGAGGGTCCGAACACCGGGGAGCTGTTTTTT. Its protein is CASHREGPNTGELFF. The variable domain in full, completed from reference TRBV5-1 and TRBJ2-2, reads KAGVTQTPRYLIKTRGQQVTLSCSPISGHRSVSWYQQTPGQGLQFLFEYFSETQRNKGNFPGRFSGRQFSNSRSEMNVSTLELGDSALYLCASHREGPNTGELFFGEGSRLTVL.

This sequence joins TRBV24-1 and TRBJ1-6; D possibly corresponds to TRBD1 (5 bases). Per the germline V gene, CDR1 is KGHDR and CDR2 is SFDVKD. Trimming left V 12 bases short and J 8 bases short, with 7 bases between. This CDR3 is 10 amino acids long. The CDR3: CAGGDSPLHF. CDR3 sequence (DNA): TGTGCCGGAGGGGATTCACCCCTCCACTTT.

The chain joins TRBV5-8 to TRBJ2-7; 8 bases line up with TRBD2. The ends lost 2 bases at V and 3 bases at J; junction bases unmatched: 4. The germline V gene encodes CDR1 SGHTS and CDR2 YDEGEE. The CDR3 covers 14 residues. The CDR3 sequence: CASSLLADDYEQYF. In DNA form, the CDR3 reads TGTGCCAGCAGCTTACTAGCGGACGACTACGAGCAGTACTTC.

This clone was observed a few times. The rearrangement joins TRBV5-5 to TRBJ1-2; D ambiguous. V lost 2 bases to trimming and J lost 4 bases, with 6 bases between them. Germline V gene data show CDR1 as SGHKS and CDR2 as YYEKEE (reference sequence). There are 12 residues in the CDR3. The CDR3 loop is CASSFESYGYTF. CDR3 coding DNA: TGTGCCAGCAGCTTTGAGTCCTATGGCTACACCTTC.

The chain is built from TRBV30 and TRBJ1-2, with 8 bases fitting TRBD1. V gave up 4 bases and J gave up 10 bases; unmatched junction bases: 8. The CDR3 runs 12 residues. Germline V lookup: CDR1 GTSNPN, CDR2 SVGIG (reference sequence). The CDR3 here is CAWKQGQGTYTF. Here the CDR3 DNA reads TGTGCCTGGAAGCAAGGACAGGGTACCTACACCTTC.

CDR3 region: CSVEVRYEQYF. The CDR3 DNA is TGCAGCGTTGAAGTCCGTTACGAGCAGTACTTC. The chain recombines TRBV29-1 with TRBJ2-7; D is unresolved. The length of the CDR3 is 11 residues. Between the trimmed V and J ends, which lost 1 base and 4 bases, there was a span of 5 bases. Germline V gene lookup returns CDR1 SQVTM and CDR2 ANQGSEA.